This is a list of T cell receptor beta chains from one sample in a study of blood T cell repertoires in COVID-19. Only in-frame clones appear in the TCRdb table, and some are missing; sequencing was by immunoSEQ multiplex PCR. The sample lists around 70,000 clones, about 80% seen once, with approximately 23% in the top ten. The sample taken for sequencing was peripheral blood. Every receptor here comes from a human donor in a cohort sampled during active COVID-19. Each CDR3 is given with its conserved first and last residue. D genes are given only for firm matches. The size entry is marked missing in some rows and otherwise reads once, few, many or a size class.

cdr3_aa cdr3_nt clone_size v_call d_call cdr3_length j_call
CATSDYQGRREVNDEQYF TGTGCCACCAGTGATTATCAAGGTAGGCGGGAGGTTAACGACGAGCAGTACTTC - TRBV24-1 TRBD2 18 TRBJ2-7
CASSSGLSRPYNEQFF TGTGCCAGCAGCTCCGGACTATCCAGACCCTACAATGAGCAGTTCTTC few TRBV11-2 - 16 TRBJ2-1
CASSPTGVGEQYF TGTGCCAGTAGCCCGACAGGGGTAGGCGAGCAGTACTTC - TRBV19 TRBD1 13 TRBJ2-7
CASSYTGQREKLFF TGCGCCAGCAGCTACACAGGGCAACGAGAAAAACTGTTTTTT - TRBV5-1 - 14 TRBJ1-4
CAWSPRGTTEAFF TGTGCCTGGAGTCCCAGGGGGACCACTGAAGCTTTCTTT - TRBV30 TRBD1 13 TRBJ1-1
CASSFPRTGMGETQYF TGTGCCAGCAGTTTCCCCCGGACAGGGATGGGAGAGACCCAGTACTTC - TRBV27 TRBD1 16 TRBJ2-5
CASSPRSGSYLLEFF TGTGCCAGCAGCCCCCGCAGCGGGAGCTATCTTCTAGAGTTCTTC - TRBV7-2 TRBD2 15 TRBJ2-1
CATSSVEGTSPLGYTF TGTGCCACCAGCAGTGTGGAGGGAACGTCGCCCTTAGGCTACACCTTC - TRBV15 - 16 TRBJ1-2
CASSTRSRDRTFYEQYF TGTGCCAGCAGCACGAGGAGCCGGGACAGGACATTCTACGAGCAGTACTTC - TRBV13 TRBD1 17 TRBJ2-7
CASSLAGGSRNEQFF TGTGCCAGCAGCCTAGCGGGAGGCTCTCGGAATGAGCAGTTCTTC - TRBV7-2 TRBD2 15 TRBJ2-1